The subject of this entry is one T cell receptor beta chain. This clone may be a read error of a much larger clone one base away. The data stem from a study of T-cell reconstitution after alpha-beta-depleted transplantation in children. Unique molecular identifiers were incorporated when the TCRbeta library was constructed. A single record per CDR3 protein comes from TCRdb applying MiXCR to the PCR reads. Of 230,000 or so distinct CDR3 sequences in the sample, around 12% were seen once. The CDR3 loop spans 16 amino acids. The TCR comes from a human donor who donated a stem cell graft to a child with acute lymphoblastic leukemia. The rearrangement joins TRBV21-1 to TRBJ2-3; TRBD2, the D gene given by the table, was not confirmed from the DNA. TRBV21-1 counts as a pseudogene. Source: PBMCs from the stem cell graft donor, taken from the stem cell graft. In DNA, the CDR3 is TGTGCCAGCAGCAAATGCCTGGAGGGAGAGGTAGATACGCAGTATTTT. Its translation is CASSKCLEGEVDTQYF.